This TCR beta chain was captured in a study of identical twins. The CDR3 runs to 15 residues. V lost 1 base, J lost 0 bases, and 3 bases stayed unmatched. Study-level points and caveats: Carriage of fewer insertions was seen in abundant cord blood beta clonotypes, whereas memory repertoires showed none.

Each donor was a healthy Caucasian. MiXCR, run by TCRdb on the 5' RACE reads, gives a single entry per CDR3 protein. Here the sample spans hundreds of thousands of distinct CDR3 sequences, 8.6% being singletons. This clonotype occurred a few times. Its target is unknown. These sequences were also reported in another study, on yellow fever vaccine responses in identical twins.

The gene calls are TRBV12-3 or TRBV12-4 and TRBJ2-7, with 7 bases matching TRBD1. The TCR was taken from a woman aged 18-35 years in good health. The sequenced sample consisted of PBMCs. This chain's CDR3 is CASSLEGASSYEQYF. DNA of the CDR3: TGTGCCAGCAGTTTAGAGGGGGCGAGCTCCTACGAGCAGTACTTC.